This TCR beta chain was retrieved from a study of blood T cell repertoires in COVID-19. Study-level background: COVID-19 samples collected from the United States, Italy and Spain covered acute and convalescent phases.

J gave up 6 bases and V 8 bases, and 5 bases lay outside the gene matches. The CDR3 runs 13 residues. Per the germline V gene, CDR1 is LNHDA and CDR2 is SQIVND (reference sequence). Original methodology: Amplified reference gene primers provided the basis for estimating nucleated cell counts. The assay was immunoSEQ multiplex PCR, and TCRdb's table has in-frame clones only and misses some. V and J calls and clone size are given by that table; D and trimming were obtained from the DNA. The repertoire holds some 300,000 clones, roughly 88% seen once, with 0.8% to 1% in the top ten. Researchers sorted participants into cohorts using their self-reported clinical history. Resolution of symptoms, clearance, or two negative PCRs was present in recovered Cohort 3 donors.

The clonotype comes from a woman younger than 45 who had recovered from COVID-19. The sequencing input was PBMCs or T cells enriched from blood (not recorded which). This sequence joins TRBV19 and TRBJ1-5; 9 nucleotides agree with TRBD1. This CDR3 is CASGQGSIQPQHF. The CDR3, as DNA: TGTGCCAGTGGACAGGGGTCGATTCAGCCCCAGCATTTT.